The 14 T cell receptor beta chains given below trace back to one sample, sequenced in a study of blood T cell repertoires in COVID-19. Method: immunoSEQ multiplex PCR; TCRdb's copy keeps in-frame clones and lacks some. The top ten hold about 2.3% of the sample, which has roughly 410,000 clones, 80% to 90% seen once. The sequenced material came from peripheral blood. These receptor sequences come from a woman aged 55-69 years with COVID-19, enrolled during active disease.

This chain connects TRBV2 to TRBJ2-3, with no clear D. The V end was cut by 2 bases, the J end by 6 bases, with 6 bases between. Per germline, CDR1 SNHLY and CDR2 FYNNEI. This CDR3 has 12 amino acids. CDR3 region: CASSELMDTQYF. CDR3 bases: TGTGCCAGCAGTGAACTAATGGATACGCAGTATTTT.

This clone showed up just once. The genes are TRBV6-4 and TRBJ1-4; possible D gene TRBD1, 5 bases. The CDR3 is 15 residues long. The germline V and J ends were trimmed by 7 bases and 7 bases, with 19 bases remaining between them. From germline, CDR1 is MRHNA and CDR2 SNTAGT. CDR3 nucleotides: TGTGCCAGCATAGGTACGGGGGAAGAGGGTGAAAAACTGTTTTTT. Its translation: CASIGTGEEGEKLFF.

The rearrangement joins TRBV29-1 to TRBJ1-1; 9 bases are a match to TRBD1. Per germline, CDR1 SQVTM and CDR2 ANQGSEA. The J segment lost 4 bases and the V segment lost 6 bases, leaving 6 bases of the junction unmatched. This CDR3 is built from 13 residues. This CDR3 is CSVEQGAFTEAFF. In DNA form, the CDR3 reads TGCAGCGTGGAACAGGGGGCTTTCACTGAAGCTTTCTTT.

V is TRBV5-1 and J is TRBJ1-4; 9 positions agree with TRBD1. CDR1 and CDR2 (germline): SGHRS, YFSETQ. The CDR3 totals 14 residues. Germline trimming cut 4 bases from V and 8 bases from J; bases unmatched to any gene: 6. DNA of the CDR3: TGCGCCAGCAGCCCCGGGACAGGGAGCGAAAAACTGTTTTTT. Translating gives CASSPGTGSEKLFF.

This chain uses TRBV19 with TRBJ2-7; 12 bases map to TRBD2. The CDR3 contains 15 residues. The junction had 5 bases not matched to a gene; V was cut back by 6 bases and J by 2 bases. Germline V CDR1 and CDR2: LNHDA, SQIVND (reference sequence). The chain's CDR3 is CASRVTSGGTYEQYF. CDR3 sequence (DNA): TGTGCCAGTAGGGTGACTAGCGGGGGAACCTACGAGCAGTACTTC.

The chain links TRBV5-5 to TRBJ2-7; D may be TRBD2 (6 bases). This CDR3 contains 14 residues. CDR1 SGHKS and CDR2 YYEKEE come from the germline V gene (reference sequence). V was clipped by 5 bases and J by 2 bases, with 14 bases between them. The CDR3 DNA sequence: TGTGCCAGCAGGGAGGGACTTCCGACCTACGAGCAGTACTTC. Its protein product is CASREGLPTYEQYF.

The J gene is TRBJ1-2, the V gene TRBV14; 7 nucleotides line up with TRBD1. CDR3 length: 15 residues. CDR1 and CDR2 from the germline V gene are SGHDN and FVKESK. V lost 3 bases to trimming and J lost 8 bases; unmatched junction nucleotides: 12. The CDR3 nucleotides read TGTGCCAGCAGCCAGACAGGGAACCGAGTTCGGGGCTACACCTTC. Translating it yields CASSQTGNRVRGYTF.

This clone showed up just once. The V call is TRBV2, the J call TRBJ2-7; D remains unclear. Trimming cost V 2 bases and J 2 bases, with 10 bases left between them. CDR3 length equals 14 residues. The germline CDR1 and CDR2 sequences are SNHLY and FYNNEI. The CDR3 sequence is CASSEPSSPYEQYF. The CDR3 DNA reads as TGTGCCAGCAGTGAACCTAGTAGCCCCTACGAGCAGTACTTC. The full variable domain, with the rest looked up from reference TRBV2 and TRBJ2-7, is EPEVTQTPSHQVTQMGQEVILRCVPISNHLYFYWYRQILGQKVEFLVSFYNNEISEKSEIFDDQFSVERPDGSNFTLKIRSTKLEDSAMYFCASSEPSSPYEQYFGPGTRLTVT.

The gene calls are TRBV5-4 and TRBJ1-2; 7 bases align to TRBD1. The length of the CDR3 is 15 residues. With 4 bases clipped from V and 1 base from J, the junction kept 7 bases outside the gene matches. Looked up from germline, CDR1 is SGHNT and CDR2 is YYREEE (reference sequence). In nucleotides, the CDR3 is TGTGCCAGCAGCCCTCCGGGACAGCTTAACTATGGCTACACCTTC. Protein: CASSPPGQLNYGYTF. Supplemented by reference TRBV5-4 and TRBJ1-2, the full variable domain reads ETGVTQSPTHLIKTRGQQVTLRCSSQSGHNTVSWYQQALGQGPQFIFQYYREEENGRGNFPPRFSGLQFPNYSSELNVNALELDDSALYLCASSPPGQLNYGYTFGSGTRLTVV.

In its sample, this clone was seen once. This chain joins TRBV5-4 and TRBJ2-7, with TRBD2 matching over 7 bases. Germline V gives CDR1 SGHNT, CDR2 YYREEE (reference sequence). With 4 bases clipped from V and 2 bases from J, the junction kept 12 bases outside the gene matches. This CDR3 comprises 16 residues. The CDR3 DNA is TGTGCCAGCAGCCCGGGGGGTTTGCGGGGTCCCTACGAGCAGTACTTC. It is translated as CASSPGGLRGPYEQYF. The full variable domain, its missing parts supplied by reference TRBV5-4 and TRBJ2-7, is ETGVTQSPTHLIKTRGQQVTLRCSSQSGHNTVSWYQQALGQGPQFIFQYYREEENGRGNFPPRFSGLQFPNYSSELNVNALELDDSALYLCASSPGGLRGPYEQYFGPGTRLTVT.

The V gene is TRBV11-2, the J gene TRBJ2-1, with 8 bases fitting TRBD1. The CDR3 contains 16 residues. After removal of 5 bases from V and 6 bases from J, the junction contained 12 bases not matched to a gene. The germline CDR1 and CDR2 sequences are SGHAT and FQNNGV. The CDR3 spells CASSLLGGQGANEQFF. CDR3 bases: TGTGCCAGCAGCCTACTTGGGGGGCAGGGGGCCAATGAGCAGTTCTTC.

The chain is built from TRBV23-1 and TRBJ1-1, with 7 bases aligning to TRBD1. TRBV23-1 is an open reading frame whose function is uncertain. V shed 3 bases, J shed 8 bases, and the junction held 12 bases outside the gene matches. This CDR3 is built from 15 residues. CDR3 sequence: CASSQSGGRPPEAFF. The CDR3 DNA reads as TGCGCCAGCAGTCAGTCAGGGGGTCGCCCACCAGAAGCTTTCTTT.

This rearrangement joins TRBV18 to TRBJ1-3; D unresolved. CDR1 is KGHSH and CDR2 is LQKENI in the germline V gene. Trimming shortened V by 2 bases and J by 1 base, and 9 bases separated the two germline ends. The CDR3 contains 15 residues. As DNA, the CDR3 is TGTGCCAGCTCACCAGGCCAGATGTCTGGAAACACCATATATTTT. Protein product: CASSPGQMSGNTIYF.

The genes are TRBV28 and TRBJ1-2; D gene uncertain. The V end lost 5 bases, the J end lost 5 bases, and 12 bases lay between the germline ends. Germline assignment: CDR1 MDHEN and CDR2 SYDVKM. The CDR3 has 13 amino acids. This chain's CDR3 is CASSETREYGYTF. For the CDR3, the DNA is TGTGCCAGCAGTGAGACGCGGGAATATGGCTACACCTTC.